The 31 T cell receptor beta chains below come from one sample, sequenced in a study of blood T cells in healthy people across ages. For the second PCR, which ran for about 7 to 11 cycles, a sample-barcoded 5' primer and a J-beta primer mix were used. Using its own MiXCR run on the 5' RACE reads, TCRdb lists one record per CDR3 protein. The sample contains about 1.7 million distinct CDR3 sequences, under 30% of which appear only once. The specimen sequenced was blood. These receptors were collected from a woman younger than 45 in good health.

There are many counts of this clonotype. The chain couples TRBV4-1 to TRBJ2-7; possibly TRBD1 for D (6 bases). The CDR3 runs 13 residues. Looked up from germline, CDR1 is MGHRA and CDR2 is YSYEKL. Trimming stripped 5 bases from V and 1 base from J, with 9 bases between. CDR3 residues: CASSTGQSYEQYF. Written as DNA, the CDR3 is TGCGCCAGCAGCACCGGACAGTCCTACGAGCAGTACTTC.

J is TRBJ2-1 and V is TRBV20-1, with 9 bases identical to TRBD1. CDR3 size: 15 residues. J gave up 8 bases and V 3 bases, and 11 bases lay outside the gene matches. Germline V gene data show CDR1 as DFQATT and CDR2 as SNEGSKA (reference sequence). The CDR3 coding sequence is TGCAGTGCTAGTCCCGACAGGGGGTTTGGGGATGAGCAGTTCTTC. Its translation: CSASPDRGFGDEQFF.

This clonotype was observed a few times. V is TRBV7-2 and J is TRBJ1-1; the D gene is possibly TRBD1 (6 bases). With 5 bases removed from V and 5 bases from J, the gap between germline ends came to 21 bases. The germline V gene encodes CDR1 SGHTA and CDR2 FQGNSA. This CDR3 has 16 residues. The CDR3 loop is CASSLLGAGVFTEAFF. DNA of the CDR3: TGTGCCAGCAGCCTTTTGGGGGCTGGGGTGTTTACTGAAGCTTTCTTT.

This clonotype was seen ten or more times. The J gene is TRBJ2-1, the V gene TRBV14, with 8 nucleotides matching TRBD2. Germline CDR1 reads SGHDN; CDR2 reads FVKESK. The length of the CDR3 is 17 residues. With V trimmed by 1 base and J by 5 bases, 10 bases remained unmatched. Here the CDR3 DNA reads TGTGCCAGCAGCCAAGTTTACCGGACTAGCTATAACAATGAGCAGTTCTTC. Translated, it gives CASSQVYRTSYNNEQFF.

This clonotype turned up a few times. This chain joins TRBV19 and TRBJ2-3; 9 nucleotides line up with TRBD2. The CDR3 spans 16 residues. CDR1 and CDR2 (germline): LNHDA, SQIVND (reference sequence). Germline trimming cut 9 bases from V and 1 base from J; bases unmatched to any gene: 11. The CDR3 region has the DNA TGTGCCAGCCCAAGGGCTAGCGGGGACTGCACAGATACGCAGTATTTT. This gives the protein CASPRASGDCTDTQYF.

This chain connects TRBV24-1 to TRBJ2-1; D gene uncertain. Trimming took off 3 bases at V and 3 bases at J, with 2 bases between the two ends. This CDR3 is built from 12 residues. Germline values: CDR1 KGHDR, CDR2 SFDVKD. CDR3: CATSDIYNEQFF. The DNA of the CDR3 is TGTGCCACCAGTGATATCTACAATGAGCAGTTCTTC.

This clonotype appeared a few times. The CDR3 DNA follows: TGTGCCAGCAGTTTACAGGGAGGACTCACAGATACGCAGTATTTT. It specifies CASSLQGGLTDTQYF. The V call is TRBV12-3 or TRBV12-4, the J call TRBJ2-3; maybe TRBD2 (6 bases). The CDR3 is 15 amino acids. The ends were cut back, 2 bases at V and 2 bases at J, with 11 bases in the middle.

This clonotype was detected a few times. The CDR3 coding sequence is TGTGCCACCAGTGCTAGCGGCTACACAGATACGCAGTATTTT. This gives the protein CATSASGYTDTQYF. The rearrangement links TRBV24-1 to TRBJ2-3; 7 bases fit TRBD2. CDR3 length: 14 amino acids. Germline CDR1 is KGHDR and CDR2 is SFDVKD. The ends lost 5 bases at V and 2 bases at J; junction bases unmatched: 3.

This clonotype appeared many times. The rearrangement joins TRBV7-2 to TRBJ2-5; D not certain. The V end was cut by 5 bases, the J end by 2 bases, with 9 bases between. Germline V gene sequence: CDR1 SGHTA, CDR2 FQGNSA. The CDR3 sequence is 13 residues long. DNA for the CDR3: TGTGCCAGCAGCCGTTCGGTACAAGAGACCCAGTACTTC. Translated: CASSRSVQETQYF.

This clonotype was picked up a small number of times. V is TRBV10-3 and J is TRBJ1-1; D ambiguous. Per the germline V gene, CDR1 is ENHRY and CDR2 is SYGVKD. V was cut by 11 bases and J by 2 bases, with 12 bases left in between. The CDR3 has 12 residues. Written as DNA, the CDR3 is TGTGCCTCCCAGGAGCTTAACACTGAAGCTTTCTTT. Its translation is CASQELNTEAFF.

The chain joins TRBV20-1 to TRBJ1-1; the D gene is possibly TRBD1 (6 bases). Germline CDR1 DFQATT, CDR2 SNEGSKA (reference sequence). The ends were cut back, 8 bases at V and 0 bases at J, with 19 bases in the middle. This CDR3 has 15 residues. Here the CDR3 DNA reads TGCAGTACCACAGGGAGCTACTCAATGAACACTGAAGCTTTCTTT. It specifies CSTTGSYSMNTEAFF.

Turning to this clonotype: A much larger clone lies one base from this, so it may be a read error. The chain joins TRBV29-1 to TRBJ2-7; the D call may be TRBD1 or TRBD2 (5 bases each). Germline CDR1 and CDR2: SQVTM and ANQGSEA. V lost 8 bases and J lost 7, with 18 bases in between. The CDR3 is made up of 12 amino acids. The CDR3: CSPIGVANEQYF. The CDR3 nucleotides are TGCAGCCCAATAGGGGTAGCGAATGAGCAGTACTTC.

Note on this clonotype: One base away lies a much larger clone, so this may be a sequencing read error. The V and J genes are TRBV2 and TRBJ2-7; 12 bases line up with TRBD1. This CDR3 is built from 16 residues. V gave up 6 bases and J gave up 7 bases; unmatched junction bases: 13. The germline V gene has CDR1 SNHLY and CDR2 FYNNEI. DNA of the CDR3: TGTGCCAGCAGGTGGGGACAGGGGGCGCTTAGGAATGAGCAGTACTTC. The encoded protein is CASRWGQGALRNEQYF.

Turning to this clonotype: It may be a read error: a sequence one base away is much more abundant. The CDR3 protein is CSARDRANYGHTF. CDR3 DNA sequence: TGCAGTGCTAGAGACAGGGCTAACTATGGCCACACCTTC. The rearrangement joins TRBV20-1 to TRBJ1-2, with D perhaps matching TRBD1 (5 bases). This CDR3 is built from 13 residues. The germline V gene encodes CDR1 DFQATT and CDR2 SNEGSKA (reference sequence).

In its sample, this clonotype was seen a few times. The chain is built from TRBV5-1 and TRBJ2-1; a weak D match, TRBD2 (5 bases). The CDR3 totals 13 residues. Germline V lookup: CDR1 SGHRS, CDR2 YFSETQ. Trimming took 4 bases from V and 8 from J, leaving 13 bases between them. The CDR3 sequence: CASSRKLVDEQFF. The CDR3 nucleotides read TGCGCCAGCAGCCGGAAACTAGTCGATGAGCAGTTCTTC.

The gene calls are TRBV6-1 and TRBJ2-1; 10 bases match TRBD2. The germline gives CDR1 MNHNS, CDR2 SASEGT. The CDR3 totals 18 residues. With 1 base clipped from V and 7 bases from J, the junction kept 13 bases outside the gene matches. CDR3 region: CASSEEGFSGRSANEQFF. The CDR3 coding sequence is TGTGCCAGCAGTGAAGAAGGTTTTAGCGGGAGGTCGGCGAATGAGCAGTTCTTC.

The rearrangement uses TRBV20-1 and TRBJ1-6; no clear D gene. The CDR3 is 14 amino acids. Looked up from germline, CDR1 is DFQATT and CDR2 is SNEGSKA (reference sequence). V was clipped by 1 base and J by 7 bases, with 11 bases between them. Here the CDR3 reads CSARVNQQNSPLHF. CDR3 bases: TGCAGTGCTAGAGTCAACCAGCAAAATTCACCCCTCCACTTT.

This clonotype showed up just a few times. The V call is TRBV20-1, the J call TRBJ2-1; the match to TRBD2 covers 11 bases. CDR1 is DFQATT and CDR2 is SNEGSKA in the germline V gene (reference sequence). The CDR3 is made up of 17 amino acids. Trimming removed 5 bases from V and 6 bases from J; junction bases left unmatched: 15. CDR3 sequence: CSAAGLAVGNLRNEQFF. The CDR3, as DNA: TGCAGTGCTGCGGGACTAGCGGTAGGAAATCTACGCAATGAGCAGTTCTTC.

This clonotype was seen repeatedly, ten times or more. J is TRBJ2-1 and V is TRBV5-6; 7 bases align to TRBD2. V shed 0 bases and J 4 bases; nucleotides not matched to a gene: 4. This CDR3 has 15 residues. Germline CDR1 reads SGHDT; CDR2 reads YYEEEE. DNA of the CDR3: TGTGCCAGCAGCTTGGAGGGAGGGCTTTACAATGAGCAGTTCTTC. Translated, it gives CASSLEGGLYNEQFF.

Only a few counts were recorded for this clonotype. CDR3 sequence reads: CASSKGTANVYEQYF. For the CDR3, the DNA is TGTGCCAGTAGTAAAGGGACCGCGAATGTCTACGAGCAGTACTTC. The rearrangement joins TRBV19 to TRBJ2-7, with D perhaps matching TRBD1 or TRBD2 (5 bases each). Trimming removed 4 bases at V and 3 bases at J, with 16 bases between. The CDR3 has 15 amino acids. Germline CDR1 LNHDA, CDR2 SQIVND (reference sequence). The full variable domain, its missing parts supplied by reference TRBV19 and TRBJ2-7, is DGGITQSPKYLFRKEGQNVTLSCEQNLNHDAMYWYRQDPGQGLRLIYYSQIVNDFQKGDIAEGYSVSREKKESFPLTVTSAQKNPTAFYLCASSKGTANVYEQYFGPGTRLTVT.

The rearrangement joins TRBV5-1 to TRBJ2-1; 8 positions agree with TRBD1. The length of the CDR3 is 15 residues. After removal of 0 bases from V and 8 bases from J, the junction contained 7 bases not matched to a gene. CDR1 is SGHRS, CDR2 YFSETQ, per germline. The CDR3 nucleotides are TGCGCCAGCAGCTTGGAAGGTGACAGGGGCTATGAGCAGTTCTTC. Its protein product is CASSLEGDRGYEQFF.

The V gene is TRBV14, the J gene TRBJ2-1; the D is unclear. Trimming pared 0 bases from V and 5 bases from J, leaving 8 bases between. The CDR3 loop spans 14 amino acids. CDR1 SGHDN and CDR2 FVKESK come from the germline V gene. The CDR3 reads CASSQDQVHNEQFF. The CDR3 DNA is TGTGCCAGCAGCCAAGATCAGGTCCACAATGAGCAGTTCTTC.

The chain employs TRBV27 and TRBJ2-7, with TRBD1 identical over 7 bases. This CDR3 is built from 14 residues. Losses at the gene ends were 6 bases for V and 9 bases for J; bases not matched to a gene: 14. CDR1 and CDR2 (germline): MNHEY, SMNVEV (reference sequence). The CDR3 spells CASRDWDRGGPQYF. In DNA, the CDR3 is TGTGCCAGCAGGGACTGGGACAGAGGAGGCCCGCAGTACTTC.

The rearrangement uses TRBV7-2 and TRBJ2-3; D might be TRBD1 or TRBD2, each matching 6 bases. Germline CDR1 SGHTA, CDR2 FQGNSA. Trimming took 4 bases from V and 5 from J, leaving 16 bases between them. CDR3 length: 15 amino acids. In DNA form, the CDR3 reads TGTGCCAGCAGCTCTACAGGGATCGGGGGAGATACGCAGTATTTT. It encodes CASSSTGIGGDTQYF.

Turning to this clonotype: A much larger clone is a single base away; this may be a read error. The CDR3 nucleotides read TGTGCCAGCAGCCCTGACAAGACCAAAAACATTCAGTACTTC. This sequence encodes CASSPDKTKNIQYF. The chain joins TRBV7-2 to TRBJ2-4; D is ambiguous. Between the trimmed V and J ends, which lost 5 bases and 2 bases, there was a span of 10 bases. This CDR3 comprises 14 residues. The germline CDR1 and CDR2 sequences are SGHTA and FQGNSA.

This clonotype was seen a handful of times. This chain connects TRBV7-2 to TRBJ2-5; 14 bases are a match to TRBD2. The assigned J gene may be wrong: the sequence end matches TRBJ2-7 better. The CDR3 loop spans 15 amino acids. CDR1 is SGHTA and CDR2 is FQGNSA in the germline V gene. The CDR3 is CASSGGLAGVSEQYF. The CDR3 coding sequence is TGTGCCAGCAGCGGGGGACTAGCGGGAGTATCCGAGCAGTACTTC.

This clonotype was seen a handful of times. The V call is TRBV12-5, the J call TRBJ1-2; 7 bases are a match to TRBD1. CDR3 size: 15 residues. Germline lookup yields CDR1 LGHNT and CDR2 FRNRAP. Trimming at V came to 4 bases and at J to 4 bases, leaving 9 bases not matched to a gene. CDR3 coding DNA: TGTGCTAGTGGTTCCGCAACAGGGGTTCCCTATGGCTACACCTTC. Translating it yields CASGSATGVPYGYTF.

This clonotype turned up a few times. The chain joins TRBV5-5 to TRBJ1-2; no clear D gene. Germline-derived CDR1 and CDR2 are SGHKS and YYEKEE (reference sequence). V lost 4 bases, J lost 4 bases, and 20 bases lay in between. The length of the CDR3 is 16 residues. The CDR3 DNA reads as TGTGCCAGCAGCCCCCTAGTTGAGGCAGGACCCTATGGCTACACCTTC. Its translation is CASSPLVEAGPYGYTF. Full variable domain (remainder filled in from reference TRBV5-5 and TRBJ1-2): DAGVTQSPTHLIKTRGQQVTLRCSPISGHKSVSWYQQVLGQGPQFIFQYYEKEERGRGNFPDRFSARQFPNYSSELNVNALLLGDSALYLCASSPLVEAGPYGYTFGSGTRLTVV.

Only a few counts were recorded for this clonotype. The chain carries TRBV4-1 and TRBJ2-7, with TRBD2 matching 11 bases. With the DNA end fitting TRBJ2-5 better, the J assignment may be wrong. Germline CDR1 and CDR2: MGHRA and YSYEKL. CDR3 length: 15 residues. Here the CDR3 DNA reads TGCGCCAGCAAACGTGTAGCGGGAGGGCGGGAGACCCAGTACTTC. This encodes CASKRVAGGRETQYF.

This chain links TRBV12-3 or TRBV12-4 with TRBJ2-1; TRBD2 matches at 7 bases. Trimming at V came to 5 bases and at J to 4 bases, leaving 11 bases not matched to a gene. This CDR3 has 16 residues. In DNA, the CDR3 is TGTGCCAGCAGTCCCGTTTTTGCGGGAGCTTACAATGAGCAGTTCTTC. Translating it yields CASSPVFAGAYNEQFF.

The CDR3 region is CAIRDQTGSSQYF. In DNA form, the CDR3 reads TGTGCCATCAGGGACCAAACGGGGTCGTCCCAGTACTTC. V gene TRBV10-3 combines with J gene TRBJ2-5, with a tentative D call TRBD2 (5 bases). Germline V gene data show CDR1 as ENHRY and CDR2 as SYGVKD. V dropped 6 bases and J dropped 9 bases, with 17 bases sitting between them. This CDR3 spans 13 amino acids.